This T cell receptor (beta chain) derives from a study of cytomegalovirus exposure and HLA in healthy donors. Study-wide points: In vitro testing confirmed a few CMV-associated chains as specific for CMV antigens.

CDR1 is SGHRS and CDR2 is YFSETQ in the germline V gene. The CDR3 runs 16 residues. J lost 5 bases, V lost 0 bases, and 6 bases had no gene match. Comment on this clone: The antigen is undetermined.

Primers included in the PCR were 60 Vbeta and 13 Jbeta primers. The method was immunoSEQ multiplex PCR; TCRdb's version includes in-frame clones alone and lacks a portion of them. The table includes some 77,000 clones, approximately 80% detected once. The source of this sequence is a woman aged 45-60 years in good health and CMV-seropositive. The chain carries TRBV5-1 and TRBJ2-3, with 10 bases that match TRBD2. The sequencing sample was made of PBMCs. CDR3 coding DNA: TGCGCCAGCAGCTTGGTGGATAGCGGGGGGCGAGATACGCAGTATTTT. Protein sequence: CASSLVDSGGRDTQYF.